This entry lists 6 T cell receptor beta chains sequenced from one sample in a study of OX40 agonist ivuxolimab in advanced cancers. TCRdb keeps only in-frame clones here, not all; method: immunoSEQ multiplex PCR. The table records around 62,000 clones, 80% to 90% of them present only once. The sample consisted of CD4+ or CD8+ T cells sorted from blood, taken in a trial of the OX40 agonist ivuxolimab. These receptors all come from an adult with an advanced solid tumor such as melanoma, head and neck, liver or kidney cancer.

The V call is TRBV5-1, the J call TRBJ2-7; D perhaps matches TRBD1 (8 bases). Germline V lookup: CDR1 SGHRS, CDR2 YFSETQ. Trimming stripped 4 bases from V and 6 bases from J, with 17 bases between. The CDR3 extends over 14 amino acids. In DNA, the CDR3 is TGCGCCAGCAGCCAATGGACAGGGAGGGCCGAGCAGTACTTC. Translation gives CASSQWTGRAEQYF.

The chain recombines TRBV21-1 with TRBJ2-7; the table's D call, TRBD2, has no DNA check behind it. TRBV21-1 is marked as a pseudogene. The CDR3 runs 13 residues. This CDR3 is CASPKGPDYEQYV. CDR3 in DNA: TGTGCCAGCCCCAAAGGGCCGGACTACGAGCAGTACGTC.

The rearrangement uses TRBV6-5 and TRBJ1-5; D gene unclear. This CDR3 has 14 residues. The germline gives CDR1 MNHEY, CDR2 SVGAGI. Trimming cost V 6 bases and J 9 bases, with 18 bases left between them. CDR3 region: CASRDGFLESPQHF. CDR3 coding DNA: TGTGCCAGCAGGGACGGATTTCTCGAATCGCCCCAGCATTTT.

The chain is built from TRBV6-6 and TRBJ2-2; 10 nucleotides line up with TRBD2. The CDR3 runs 14 residues. Germline-derived CDR1 and CDR2 are MNHNY and SVGAGI (reference sequence). Trimming removed 4 bases from V and 7 bases from J; junction bases left unmatched: 3. The CDR3, as DNA: TGTGCCAGCAGTTTCAGCGGGAGGGGCGGGGAGCTGTTTTTT. Translating it yields CASSFSGRGGELFF.

The V and J genes are TRBV6-1 and TRBJ1-1; 9 bases agree with TRBD1. This CDR3 region has 15 residues. V lost 5 bases to trimming and J lost 4 bases; unmatched junction nucleotides: 8. Germline V CDR1 and CDR2: MNHNS, SASEGT. CDR3 DNA sequence: TGTGCCAGCAGTTTACGGACAGGGGAGAGCACTGAAGCTTTCTTT. Its translation is CASSLRTGESTEAFF.

V gene TRBV11-2 combines with J gene TRBJ2-3; tentatively, D is TRBD2 (5 bases). Trimming took 5 bases from V and 2 from J, leaving 17 bases between them. The CDR3 length is 16 residues. Germline values: CDR1 SGHAT, CDR2 FQNNGV. CDR3 residues: CASSVGLGSPTDTQYF. In DNA form, the CDR3 reads TGTGCCAGCAGCGTTGGACTCGGCAGCCCCACAGATACGCAGTATTTT. Based on the CDR3 plus reference TRBV11-2 and TRBJ2-3, the full variable domain is EAGVAQSPRYKIIEKRQSVAFWCNPISGHATLYWYQQILGQGPKLLIQFQNNGVVDDSQLPKDRFSAERLKGVDSTLKIQPAKLEDSAVYLCASSVGLGSPTDTQYFGPGTRLTVL.